These 23 T cell receptor beta chains came from one sample sequenced in a study of tumor-infiltrating lymphocytes in primary liver carcinoma. TCR beta cDNA was made from around 520 ng total RNA with a constant-region primer. Slightly modified ARM-PCR with three nested multiplex PCR rounds yielded TCR beta libraries. With TRBV1-TRBV30 forward primers and a C-beta reverse primer, the first two PCR rounds were run for around 11 cycles each. TCRdb called the multiplex PCR reads again in MiXCR, with one record for every CDR3 protein. The sample records 70,000 to 95,000 distinct CDR3 sequences, roughly three quarters being singletons. From roughly 18-30 mg of unsorted bulk tissue, DNA and RNA were co-extracted together. The sample comprised liver tumor tissue from sampling region 4. Specified subset: tumor region T4, right-lateral pole. These receptors all stem from a man aged 35 to 55 with primary liver carcinoma and hepatitis B virus infection.

Points on this clonotype: The junction departs from germline at one end; a sequencing error may be responsible. The chain links TRBV18 to TRBJ2-5; D might be TRBD2 (5 bases). Germline lookup yields CDR1 KGHSH and CDR2 LQKENI. The CDR3 length is 15 residues. CDR3: CANSPPTRLGETQYF. The CDR3 nucleotides are TGTGCCAACTCACCACCCACTAGGCTTGGCGAGACCCAGTACTTC.

This clonotype was found many times. The chain carries TRBV28 and TRBJ2-1; no definite D call. V lost 2 bases and J 2 bases, leaving 7 bases between the germline ends. The CDR3 sequence is 14 residues long. Looked up from germline, CDR1 is MDHEN and CDR2 is SYDVKM. CDR3 region: CASSLPGTYNEQFF. CDR3 sequence (DNA): TGTGCCAGCAGTTTACCAGGTACCTACAATGAGCAGTTCTTC.

The chain uses TRBV28 and TRBJ2-1; 10 positions agree with TRBD2. Germline lookup yields CDR1 MDHEN and CDR2 SYDVKM. CDR3 length: 17 amino acids. V lost 8 bases to trimming and J lost 8 bases; unmatched junction nucleotides: 18. The DNA for the CDR3 is TGTGCCAGCGAACCCTCGTTTGTAGCGGGAGGAGGCGATGAGCAGTTCTTC. Amino acid sequence: CASEPSFVAGGGDEQFF.

Comment on this clonotype: A single base separates this from a much larger clone, so it may be a read error. The chain joins TRBV10-3 to TRBJ2-3, with D tentatively TRBD2 (6 bases). Germline V gene data show CDR1 as ENHRY and CDR2 as SYGVKD. CDR3 size: 13 residues. Written as DNA, the CDR3 is TGTGCCATCGGTGACGCTAGCGCCCGTACGCAGTATTTT. Its translation: CAIGDASARTQYF.

Worth noting for this clonotype: Germline and junction disagree at one end, which may indicate a read error. This chain uses TRBV5-1 with TRBJ2-3; 10 bases agree with TRBD2. CDR1 is SGHRS, CDR2 YFSETQ, per germline. The length of the CDR3 is 17 residues. CDR3 sequence reads: CASSLVPSGRFTDSQYF. The CDR3 DNA is TGCGCCAGCAGCTTGGTGCCTAGCGGGAGATTCACAGATTCGCAGTATTTT.

The rearrangement uses TRBV2 and TRBJ2-7; no clear D. Trimming shortened V by 8 bases and J by 7 bases, and 18 bases separated the two germline ends. Germline CDR1 reads SNHLY; CDR2 reads FYNNEI. The CDR3 has 13 amino acids. This CDR3 reads CASDGHSRPEQYF. As DNA, the CDR3 is TGTGCCAGCGACGGGCACTCTAGGCCTGAGCAGTACTTC.

In regard to this clonotype: A much bigger clone sits one base away, suggesting this may be a read error. J is TRBJ2-3 and V is TRBV30, with 10 bases lining up with TRBD2. This CDR3 has 14 amino acids. The V gene's germline CDR1 is GTSNPN and CDR2 SVGIG (reference sequence). CDR3 region: CGACASGSADTQYF. CDR3 nucleotide sequence: TGTGGCGCCTGCGCTAGCGGGAGTGCAGATACGCAGTATTTT.

Comment on this clonotype: The junction does not match germline at one end; this may be a read error. This sequence joins TRBV10-3 and TRBJ2-2; D assignment may be TRBD1 or TRBD2 (5 bases each). Germline values: CDR1 ENHRY, CDR2 SYGVKD. The CDR3 consists of 14 residues. The CDR3 region has the DNA TGTGCCATCAGGCGGGCAGGGAACACTGGGGAGCTGTTTTTT. Encoded protein: CAIRRAGNTGELFF.

Concerning this clonotype itself: Being one base from a much bigger clone, this may be a read error. The chain joins TRBV28 to TRBJ1-1; D perhaps matches TRBD1 (5 bases). The CDR3 is 13 amino acids. The germline CDR1 and CDR2 sequences are MDHEN and SYDVKM. The CDR3 sequence is CASSTTDDTEASF. CDR3 DNA sequence: TGTGCCAGCAGTACGACAGATGACACTGAAGCTTCCTTT.

Comment on this clonotype: At one end, the junction sequence differs from germline, possibly due to a read error. The chain combines TRBV6-2 or TRBV6-3 with TRBJ1-6; no clear D gene. The CDR3 is 13 residues long. Germline CDR1 reads MNHEY; CDR2 reads SVGEGT. CDR3 sequence reads: CTSTGVVNSPLHF. The CDR3 DNA follows: TGTACCAGCACCGGGGTCGTCAATTCACCCCTCCACTTT.

A word on this clonotype: Given the absence of the conserved phenylalanine or tryptophan at the CDR3 end, a read error is likely. V and J are TRBV29-1 and TRBJ2-1, with a weak D call TRBD2 (6 bases). The CDR3 loop spans 13 amino acids. Trimming stripped 7 bases from V and 5 bases from J, with 15 bases between. Germline CDR1 SQVTM, CDR2 ANQGSEA. The CDR3 is CSGGEEVNNEQFS. CDR3 coding DNA: TGCAGCGGCGGGGAGGAGGTGAACAATGAGCAGTTCTCC.

The sample holds one count of this clonotype. The conserved phenylalanine or tryptophan is not found at the CDR3 terminus, so this likely reflects a read error. This rearrangement joins TRBV11-1 to TRBJ2-3; D remains unclear. This CDR3 has 16 amino acids. CDR1 and CDR2 (germline): SGHAT, FQDESV (reference sequence). As DNA, the CDR3 is TGTGCCAGCAGCCGCACGGGTCGCTACCCCACAGATACACAGTATTCT. Protein sequence: CASSRTGRYPTDTQYS.

The genes are TRBV10-2 and TRBJ2-7; D gene unclear. The germline CDR1 and CDR2 sequences are WSHSY and SAAADI. CDR3 length: 14 residues. V shed 7 bases and J shed 6 bases, with 19 bases lying between them. The CDR3 loop reads CASIDNWGRPEQYF. The CDR3 nucleotides are TGCGCCAGCATAGACAACTGGGGTCGACCCGAGCAGTACTTC.

The V gene is TRBV11-2, the J gene TRBJ2-7; a weak D match, TRBD2 (5 bases). This CDR3 has 12 amino acids. Germline CDR1 is SGHAT and CDR2 is FQNNGV. The ends were cut back, 4 bases at V and 7 bases at J, with 11 bases in the middle. CDR3 amino acids: CASSSRGREQYF. The CDR3 nucleotides are TGTGCCAGCAGCTCCCGAGGGCGGGAGCAGTACTTC.

This clonotype was detected only once. The J gene is TRBJ2-7, the V gene TRBV7-8, with D perhaps given as TRBD1 or TRBD2 (5 bases each). The CDR3 length is 15 residues. With 5 bases removed from V and 4 bases from J, the gap between germline ends came to 18 bases. CDR1 is SGHVS and CDR2 is FQNEAQ in the germline V gene. CDR3 in amino acids: CASSPGPADGYEQYF. CDR3 DNA: TGTGCCAGCAGCCCGGGGCCGGCTGACGGTTACGAGCAGTACTTC.

In this sample, this clonotype turned up once. This chain joins TRBV6-5 and TRBJ1-2; TRBD1 matches at 7 bases. The germline V gene has CDR1 MNHEY and CDR2 SVGAGI. V shed 6 bases, J shed 11 bases, and the junction held 12 bases outside the gene matches. The CDR3 has 13 amino acids. This CDR3 is CASRGQFRGGYTF. In DNA, the CDR3 is TGTGCCAGCAGGGGACAGTTTCGGGGTGGATACACCTTC.

As to this clonotype: The junction departs from the called germline gene at one end, perhaps through a read error. The chain is built from TRBV10-3 and TRBJ2-7, with TRBD2 matching over 10 bases. The CDR3 length is 13 residues. Per germline, CDR1 ENHRY and CDR2 SYGVKD. The CDR3 here is CAIKKGRSAGGHF. The DNA of the CDR3 is TGTGCCATCAAGAAGGGGAGGTCAGCGGGAGGGCACTTC.

Comments on this clonotype: This is likely a read error, given that the CDR3 carries no conserved phenylalanine or tryptophan at its end. This chain connects TRBV6-5 to TRBJ2-7; D is perhaps TRBD1 (5 bases). Per germline, CDR1 MNHEY and CDR2 SVGAGI. The CDR3 loop spans 15 amino acids. The germline V and J ends were trimmed by 6 bases and 6 bases, with 21 bases remaining between them. CDR3 protein: CASSSWNARGVEQYL. The CDR3 DNA follows: TGTGCCAGCAGCTCATGGAACGCTAGGGGTGTCGAGCAGTACCTC.

For this clonotype: Mismatch with germline at one junction end may stem from a read error. The genes are TRBV7-9 and TRBJ2-3, with TRBD2 matching 9 bases. This CDR3 comprises 18 residues. The germline V gene has CDR1 SEHNR and CDR2 FQNEAQ (reference sequence). As DNA, the CDR3 is TGTGCCAGCAGCTTAGGCAGTAGCGGGAGAACCGGCACGGATACGCAGTATTTT. It encodes CASSLGSSGRTGTDTQYF.

This clonotype showed up just a few times. A much larger clone differs by one base, so this may be a read error. As DNA, the CDR3 is TGCAGCGTTGTCTCGACCGGGGAGCTGCTTTTT. This codes for CSVVSTGELLF. This chain joins TRBV29-1 and TRBJ2-2; maybe TRBD2 (5 bases). CDR3 length equals 11 residues. Germline loops: CDR1 SQVTM, CDR2 ANQGSEA.

Turning to this clonotype: At one boundary the junction diverges from the germline segment, which might be a read error. CDR3: CARATTGAGELFF. The DNA for the CDR3 is TGTGCCAGAGCGACGACAGGGGCCGGGGAGCTGTTTTTC. The rearrangement uses TRBV14 and TRBJ2-2; TRBD1 aligns across 8 bases. Germline V gene lookup returns CDR1 SGHDN and CDR2 FVKESK. CDR3 length: 13 residues.

As to this clonotype: The CDR3 carries no conserved terminal phenylalanine or tryptophan, so it likely arises from a read error. This chain joins TRBV29-1 and TRBJ1-5; perhaps TRBD1 as D (6 bases). This CDR3 is 13 amino acids long. Germline V gene data show CDR1 as SQVTM and CDR2 as ANQGSEA. This CDR3 reads CSVVRGANQHQHY. CDR3 coding DNA: TGCAGCGTTGTACGGGGGGCAAATCAGCACCAGCATTAT.

The genes are TRBV11-2 and TRBJ1-6; D not resolved. The V gene lost 5 bases and the J gene lost 17 bases, with 22 bases spanning the gap. The germline V gene encodes CDR1 SGHAT and CDR2 FQNNGV. CDR3 size: 14 residues. The CDR3 sequence: CASSLATANSAFHF. CDR3 DNA: TGTGCCAGCAGCCTAGCAACGGCGAATTCAGCCTTCCACTTT.